A single TCR beta chain is shown here with its context. Its specificity is unknown. These data are taken from a study of T cell repertoires in cytomegalovirus infection. For the study at large: Public TCR beta signatures provided an indication of both CMV infection and a matching HLA type.

TCRdb re-derived calls from the reads in MiXCR, one entry per CDR3 protein. The sample records around 740,000 distinct CDR3 sequences, roughly 36% being singletons. Overall study findings and caveats: There were carriers of CMV plus the relevant HLA, and cumulative public TCR beta family frequency identified them. Clonotype analysis showed dominance of the ex vivo response by HLA-C-restricted CMV-specific TCR beta clonotypes.

This TCR was recovered from a human donor in good health (CMV status not recorded). Some clones in this sample may be carry-over from other donors' samples. The specimen was PBMCs.

DNA of the CDR3: TGTGCCAGCAGTTCACAGGGGGCGAAAGGAAACACCATATATTTT. It specifies CASSSQGAKGNTIYF. The chain joins TRBV27 to TRBJ1-3; 9 bases agree with TRBD1. This CDR3 contains 15 residues. Germline CDR1 MNHEY, CDR2 SMNVEV (reference sequence). The V and J ends lost 4 bases and 4 bases, in that order; junction bases with no gene match: 5.